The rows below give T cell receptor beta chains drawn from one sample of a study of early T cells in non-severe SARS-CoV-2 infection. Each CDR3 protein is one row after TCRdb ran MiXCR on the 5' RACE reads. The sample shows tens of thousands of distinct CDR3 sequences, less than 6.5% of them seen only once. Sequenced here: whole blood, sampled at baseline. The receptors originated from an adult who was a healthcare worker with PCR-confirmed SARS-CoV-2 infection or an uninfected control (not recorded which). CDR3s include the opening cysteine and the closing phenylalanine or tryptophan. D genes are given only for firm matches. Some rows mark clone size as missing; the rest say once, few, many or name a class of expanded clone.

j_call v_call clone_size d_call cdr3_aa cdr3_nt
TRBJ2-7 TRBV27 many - CASSSLPTSEQYF TGTGCCAGCAGTTCTCTCCCGACGAGCGAGCAGTACTTC
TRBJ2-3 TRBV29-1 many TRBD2 CSVPTLLAGLTGDTQYF TGCAGCGTCCCCACCCTACTAGCGGGATTAACGGGTGATACGCAGTATTTT
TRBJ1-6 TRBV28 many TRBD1 CASSLSGTVSSPLHF TGTGCCAGCAGTTTATCTGGGACAGTGAGTTCACCCCTCCACTTT
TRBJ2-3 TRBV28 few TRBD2 CASSLGAGDTDTQYF TGTGCCAGCAGTTTAGGAGCGGGAGATACAGATACGCAGTATTTT
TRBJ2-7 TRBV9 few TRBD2 CASSVAGGGPYEQYF TGTGCCAGCAGCGTAGCGGGCGGGGGACCCTACGAGCAGTACTTC
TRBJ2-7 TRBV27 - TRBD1 CASSLGTGYSYEQYF TGTGCCAGCAGTTTAGGGACAGGGTATTCCTACGAGCAGTACTTC
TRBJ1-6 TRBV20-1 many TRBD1 CSAPGQGNSPLHF TGCAGTGCGCCGGGACAGGGGAATTCACCCCTCCACTTT
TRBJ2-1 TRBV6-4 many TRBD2 CASSDQGLAGNEQFF TGTGCCAGCAGTGACCAGGGACTAGCGGGCAATGAGCAGTTCTTC
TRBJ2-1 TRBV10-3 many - CAIGSLGEQFF TGTGCCATCGGTAGTCTCGGTGAGCAGTTCTTC
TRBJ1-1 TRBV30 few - CAWIRYMNTEAFF TGTGCCTGGATCCGATACATGAACACTGAAGCTTTCTTT
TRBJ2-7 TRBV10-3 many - CAISGNPSYEQYF TGTGCCATCAGTGGCAACCCATCCTACGAGCAGTACTTC
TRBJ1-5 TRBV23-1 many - CASTFRATYNQPQHF TGCGCCAGCACCTTCCGCGCCACTTACAATCAGCCCCAGCATTTT
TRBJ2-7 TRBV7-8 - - CASSLARELSYEQYF TGTGCCAGCAGCTTAGCGAGAGAGTTAAGCTACGAGCAGTACTTC
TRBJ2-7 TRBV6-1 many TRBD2 CASSSRLAGAEYEQYF TGTGCCAGCAGTTCCCGACTAGCGGGAGCCGAGTACGAGCAGTACTTC
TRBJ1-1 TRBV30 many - CAWTEGRPNTEAFF TGTGCCTGGACCGAGGGGAGGCCGAACACTGAAGCTTTCTTT
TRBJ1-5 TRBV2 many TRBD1 CASSGAGGKGNQPQHF TGTGCCAGCAGTGGGGCAGGGGGCAAAGGAAATCAGCCCCAGCATTTT
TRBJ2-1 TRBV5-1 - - CASSLSWSSTDEQFF TGTGCCAGCAGCTTGAGTTGGAGTTCAACAGATGAGCAGTTCTTC
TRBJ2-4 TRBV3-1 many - CASSQGRGIQYF TGTGCCAGCAGCCAAGGCAGGGGCATTCAGTACTTC
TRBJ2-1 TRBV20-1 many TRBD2 CSAEAPGLAVNEQFF TGCAGTGCGGAGGCCCCCGGACTAGCGGTGAATGAGCAGTTCTTC
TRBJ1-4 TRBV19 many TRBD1 CASVGQVNEKLFF TGTGCCAGCGTGGGACAGGTTAATGAAAAACTGTTTTTT
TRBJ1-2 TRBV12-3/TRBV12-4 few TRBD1 CASSSPGQVRGYTF TGTGCCAGCAGTTCCCCTGGACAGGTTCGTGGCTACACCTTC
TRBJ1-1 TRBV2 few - CASRPTARRGNTEAFF TGTGCCAGCAGACCTACCGCACGCAGGGGGAACACTGAAGCTTTCTTT
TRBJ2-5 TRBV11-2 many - CASSLLDGQGETQYF TGTGCCAGCAGCTTATTGGACGGGCAGGGGGAGACCCAGTACTTC
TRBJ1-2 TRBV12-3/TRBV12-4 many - CASKYRRNYGYTF TGTGCCAGCAAATACAGGCGAAACTATGGCTACACCTTC
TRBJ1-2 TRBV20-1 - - CSARVPGGYGYTF TGCAGTGCTAGAGTCCCGGGCGGCTATGGCTACACCTTC
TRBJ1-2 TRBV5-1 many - CASSPTRDGYGYTF TGCGCCAGCAGCCCTACGAGGGACGGCTATGGCTACACCTTC
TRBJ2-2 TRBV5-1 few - CASSLAEAGELFF TGCGCCAGCAGCTTGGCCGAGGCGGGAGAGCTGTTTTTT
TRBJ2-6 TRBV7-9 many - CASSAGGVGGANVLTF TGTGCCAGCAGCGCTGGGGGTGTTGGTGGGGCCAACGTCCTGACTTTC
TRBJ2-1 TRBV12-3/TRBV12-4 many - CASSPRTPLGNEQFF TGTGCCAGCAGTCCCAGGACCCCGCTGGGAAATGAGCAGTTCTTC
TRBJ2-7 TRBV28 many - CASSVHSEQYF TGTGCCAGCAGTGTCCATTCGGAGCAGTACTTC
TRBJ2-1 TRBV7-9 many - CASSSRKTVPWGDNEQFF TGTGCCAGCAGCTCGAGGAAAACAGTGCCGTGGGGAGACAATGAGCAGTTCTTC
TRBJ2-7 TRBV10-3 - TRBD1 CAIGRDSSSYEQYF TGTGCCATCGGAAGGGACAGCAGCTCCTACGAGCAGTACTTC
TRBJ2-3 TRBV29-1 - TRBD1 CSVVSGQVLPDAQYF TGCAGCGTTGTCTCGGGACAGGTCCTCCCAGATGCGCAGTATTTT
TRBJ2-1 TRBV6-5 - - CASSYLAESSYNEQFF TGTGCCAGCAGTTACTTAGCGGAAAGCTCCTACAATGAGCAGTTCTTC
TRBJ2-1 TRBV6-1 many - CASSEGGIRGQFF TGTGCCAGCAGTGAAGGAGGCATTCGAGGGCAGTTCTTC
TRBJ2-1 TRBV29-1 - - CSVPDEQFF TGCAGCGTTCCCGATGAGCAGTTCTTC
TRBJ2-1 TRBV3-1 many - CASSQMTSSYNEQFF TGTGCCAGCAGCCAAATGACGAGCTCCTACAATGAGCAGTTCTTC
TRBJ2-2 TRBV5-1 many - CASSLGQELVGELFF TGCGCCAGCAGCTTGGGTCAGGAGTTGGTCGGGGAGCTGTTTTTT
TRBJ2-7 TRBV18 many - CASSPTLYEQYF TGTGCCAGCTCACCAACGTTGTACGAGCAGTACTTC
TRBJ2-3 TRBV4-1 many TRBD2 CASSPPSTGLAGVPDTQYF TGCGCCAGCAGCCCCCCTTCCACGGGGCTAGCGGGAGTCCCAGATACGCAGTATTTT
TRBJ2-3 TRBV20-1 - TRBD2 CSARLAGGTDTQYF TGCAGTGCTAGACTAGCGGGAGGGACAGATACGCAGTATTTT
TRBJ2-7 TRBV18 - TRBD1 CASSAENAGTGVEEQYF TGTGCCAGCTCAGCAGAAAATGCCGGGACAGGGGTAGAGGAGCAGTACTTC
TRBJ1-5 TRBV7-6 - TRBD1 CASSTGGRQPQHF TGTGCCAGCAGCACAGGGGGGAGGCAGCCCCAGCATTTT
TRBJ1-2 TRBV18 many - CASSPRGDTTYGYTF TGTGCCAGCTCACCACGGGGTGACACCACCTATGGCTACACCTTC
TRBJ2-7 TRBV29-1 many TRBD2 CSVTSGSTYEQYF TGCAGCGTAACTAGCGGTTCTACCTACGAGCAGTACTTC
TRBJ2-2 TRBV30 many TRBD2 CAWTPLAGMDTGELFF TGTGCCTGGACCCCACTAGCGGGAATGGACACCGGGGAGCTGTTTTTT
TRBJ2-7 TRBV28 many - CASSSAQVPEQYF TGTGCCAGCTCGTCGGCTCAGGTCCCGGAGCAGTACTTC
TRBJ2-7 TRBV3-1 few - CASSQRGSGLQYF TGTGCCAGCAGCCAAAGAGGGTCGGGCTTACAGTACTTC
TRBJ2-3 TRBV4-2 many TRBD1 CASSHTGVLDTQYF TGTGCCAGCAGCCATACAGGGGTTCTAGATACGCAGTATTTT
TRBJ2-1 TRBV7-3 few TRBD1 CASSPRTGEDNEQFF TGTGCCAGCAGCCCGCGGACAGGGGAGGACAATGAGCAGTTCTTC
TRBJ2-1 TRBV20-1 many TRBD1 CSARDPPRQGIGEQFF TGCAGTGCTAGAGATCCCCCGAGACAGGGAATCGGAGAGCAGTTCTTC
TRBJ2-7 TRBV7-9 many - CASSLRPGVGSYEQYF TGTGCCAGCAGCTTAAGACCAGGGGTCGGGTCCTACGAGCAGTACTTC
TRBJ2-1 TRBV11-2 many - CASGKLSGYNEQFF TGTGCCAGCGGGAAGCTATCGGGATACAATGAGCAGTTCTTC
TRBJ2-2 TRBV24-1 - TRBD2 CATSDFGTSVTGELFF TGTGCCACCAGTGATTTTGGGACTAGCGTGACCGGGGAGCTGTTTTTT
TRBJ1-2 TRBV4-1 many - CASSQVDRGYTF TGCGCCAGCAGCCAAGTAGATCGGGGCTACACCTTC
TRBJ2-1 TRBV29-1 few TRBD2 CSVGRPSGSYNEQFF TGCAGCGTAGGGAGGCCTAGCGGGAGTTACAATGAGCAGTTCTTC
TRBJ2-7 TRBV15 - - CATSRDGLGEQYF TGTGCCACCAGCAGGGACGGCCTCGGCGAGCAGTACTTC